The 21 T cell receptor beta chains presented below share a single source sample, sequenced in a study of cytomegalovirus exposure and HLA in healthy donors. The PCR had 60 Vbeta and 13 Jbeta primers. Using immunoSEQ multiplex PCR, the repertoire was profiled, and TCRdb retains in-frame clones only, with some absent. The data show over 150,000 clones, approximately 81% seen once. The sequenced sample was PBMCs. Source of these receptors: a woman aged 25-40 years in good health and CMV-seropositive.

The chain carries TRBV4-2 and TRBJ1-1; D ambiguous. CDR1 LGHNA and CDR2 YNFKEQ come from the germline V gene. The CDR3 contains 13 residues. V gave up 5 bases and J gave up 6 bases, with 13 bases separating them. CDR3 amino acids: CASSTPGYAEAFF. CDR3 coding DNA: TGTGCCAGCAGCACCCCGGGGTACGCTGAAGCTTTCTTT.

This chain links TRBV5-8 with TRBJ1-2; the match to TRBD1 covers 9 bases. Trimming took 5 bases from V and 2 from J; bases not matched to a gene: 7. The germline CDR1 and CDR2 sequences are SGHTS and YDEGEE. The CDR3 sequence is 15 residues long. The CDR3 here is CASRKTGTGNYGYTF. The CDR3 bases are TGTGCCAGCAGAAAAACCGGGACAGGGAACTATGGCTACACCTTC.

The V gene is TRBV2, the J gene TRBJ1-5, with TRBD1 matching 7 bases. Trimming at V came to 4 bases and at J to 5 bases, leaving 17 bases not matched to a gene. The CDR3 length is 18 residues. CDR1 and CDR2 (germline): SNHLY, FYNNEI. CDR3: CASSGESTGTVQYQPQHF. Written as DNA, the CDR3 is TGTGCCAGCAGTGGAGAGTCGACCGGGACAGTACAGTATCAGCCCCAGCATTTT.

The chain has TRBV7-3 and TRBJ2-6; D is perhaps TRBD2 (5 bases). Germline V gene lookup returns CDR1 SGHTA and CDR2 FQGTGA. The CDR3 has 17 residues. V lost 1 base to trimming and J lost 0 bases, with 10 bases between them. The CDR3 DNA reads TGTGCCAGCAGCTTAAGGTCCACTAGCTCTGGGGCCAACGTCCTGACTTTC. Encoded protein: CASSLRSTSSGANVLTF.

As concerns this clone: At one end the junction does not follow the germline gene, possibly because of a read error. The chain employs TRBV15 and TRBJ2-6; the match to TRBD2 covers 8 bases. The CDR3 totals 18 residues. CDR1 is LNHNV and CDR2 is YYDKDF in the germline V gene (reference sequence). The CDR3 region is CATSRDGTGGPGANGLTF. In nucleotides, the CDR3 is TGTGCCACCAGCAGAGATGGGACGGGGGGGCCTGGGGCCAACGGCCTGACTTTC.

This chain links TRBV19 with TRBJ2-7; D might be TRBD2 (6 bases). The V gene's germline CDR1 is LNHDA and CDR2 SQIVND (reference sequence). V shed 1 base and J shed 1 base, with 11 bases lying between them. This CDR3 spans 15 amino acids. For the CDR3, the DNA is TGTGCCAGTAGTATAGGTTCTAGCGAGTCCTACGAGCAGTACTTC. It is translated as CASSIGSSESYEQYF.

This clone is a singleton in its sample. This chain connects TRBV25-1 to TRBJ2-7; 9 nucleotides align to TRBD1. The CDR3 sequence is 12 residues long. Germline lookup yields CDR1 MGHDK and CDR2 SYGVNS. The V and J ends lost 8 bases and 5 bases, in that order; junction bases with no gene match: 4. The CDR3 DNA reads TGTGCCAGCGGACAGGGGTTCGACGAGCAGTACTTC. It is translated as CASGQGFDEQYF.

The chain employs TRBV7-2 and TRBJ2-1; a weak D match, TRBD1 (6 bases). The CDR3 loop spans 14 amino acids. Germline V gives CDR1 SGHTA, CDR2 FQGNSA. Trimming shortened V by 5 bases and J by 1 base, and 9 bases separated the two germline ends. In DNA, the CDR3 is TGTGCCAGCAGCCAGGGGATTTCCTACAATGAGCAGTTCTTC. This translates into CASSQGISYNEQFF. Supplemented by reference TRBV7-2 and TRBJ2-1, the full variable domain reads GAGVSQSPSNKVTEKGKDVELRCDPISGHTALYWYRQSLGQGLEFLIYFQGNSAPDKSGLPSDRFSAERTGGSVSTLTIQRTQQEDSAVYLCASSQGISYNEQFFGPGTRLTVL.

This chain connects TRBV7-2 to TRBJ2-1; TRBD2 is a possible D gene (6 bases). V was clipped by 6 bases and J by 0 bases, with 18 bases between them. Germline V gene data show CDR1 as SGHTA and CDR2 as FQGNSA. There are 17 residues in the CDR3. Here the CDR3 reads CASSHGGGTASYNEQFF. CDR3 sequence (DNA): TGTGCCAGCAGTCACGGAGGCGGGACTGCCTCCTACAATGAGCAGTTCTTC. Based on the CDR3 plus reference TRBV7-2 and TRBJ2-1, the full variable domain is GAGVSQSPSNKVTEKGKDVELRCDPISGHTALYWYRQSLGQGLEFLIYFQGNSAPDKSGLPSDRFSAERTGGSVSTLTIQRTQQEDSAVYLCASSHGGGTASYNEQFFGPGTRLTVL.

To note about this clone: Other DNA sequences in the sample encode the same CDR3. In DNA, the CDR3 is TGTGCCAGCAGCGTAGGGGCAGGAAGCTCCTACGAGCAGTACTTC. Translated, it gives CASSVGAGSSYEQYF. This sequence joins TRBV9 and TRBJ2-7; the D is unclear. The CDR3 runs to 15 residues. Trimming stripped 0 bases from V and 0 bases from J, with 10 bases between. Germline loops: CDR1 SGDLS, CDR2 YYNGEE. Full variable domain (rest looked up from reference TRBV9 and TRBJ2-7): DSGVTQTPKHLITATGQRVTLRCSPRSGDLSVYWYQQSLDQGLQFLIQYYNGEERAKGNILERFSAQQFPDLHSELNLSSLELGDSALYFCASSVGAGSSYEQYFGPGTRLTVT.

The rearrangement joins TRBV15 to TRBJ2-5; weak D call: TRBD1 (5 bases). The CDR3 runs to 14 residues. V lost 1 base to trimming and J lost 1 base, with 7 bases between them. Per germline, CDR1 LNHNV and CDR2 YYDKDF (reference sequence). The chain's CDR3 is CATSRGQGQETQYF. DNA of the CDR3: TGTGCCACCAGCAGAGGGCAGGGCCAAGAGACCCAGTACTTC.

The chain combines TRBV6-5 with TRBJ2-7; D remains ambiguous. The V gene's germline CDR1 is MNHEY and CDR2 SVGAGI. The V end was cut by 5 bases, the J end by 5 bases, with 16 bases between. The CDR3 runs 14 residues. The CDR3 reads CASSKSRVAHEQYF. The CDR3 nucleotides are TGTGCCAGCAGTAAGAGCCGAGTAGCCCACGAGCAGTACTTC.

The gene calls are TRBV19 and TRBJ1-1; D not resolved. Germline V gene data show CDR1 as LNHDA and CDR2 as SQIVND (reference sequence). The V gene lost 2 bases and the J gene lost 0 bases, with 7 bases spanning the gap. The CDR3 consists of 14 residues. CDR3 loop: CASSIPWLNTEAFF. The CDR3 DNA is TGTGCCAGTAGTATACCATGGCTGAACACTGAAGCTTTCTTT.

The V call is TRBV5-4, the J call TRBJ2-1; no clear D gene. This CDR3 spans 14 amino acids. V was cut by 0 bases and J by 2 bases, with 6 bases left in between. Germline CDR1 is SGHNT and CDR2 is YYREEE (reference sequence). CDR3 amino acids: CASSLDSTYNEQFF. CDR3 nucleotides: TGTGCCAGCAGCTTGGACAGCACCTACAATGAGCAGTTCTTC.

The chain uses TRBV9 and TRBJ2-3; 12 positions match TRBD2. The CDR3 is 19 residues long. Per germline, CDR1 SGDLS and CDR2 YYNGEE. Trimming took 0 bases from V and 2 from J; bases not matched to a gene: 10. CDR3 nucleotide sequence: TGTGCCAGCAGCGTAGCTGAAGGGGCTAGCGGGGGGGACACAGATACGCAGTATTTT. Translating gives CASSVAEGASGGDTDTQYF.

The chain uses TRBV7-2 and TRBJ1-3, with D tentatively TRBD1 (5 bases). This CDR3 has 16 amino acids. Between the trimmed V and J ends, which lost 1 base and 0 bases, there was a span of 10 bases. Germline V CDR1 and CDR2: SGHTA, FQGNSA. In DNA form, the CDR3 reads TGTGCCAGCAGCTTAGGACAGCCTTTCTCTGGAAACACCATATATTTT. Translation gives CASSLGQPFSGNTIYF. The whole variable domain, filled in from reference TRBV7-2 and TRBJ1-3, reads GAGVSQSPSNKVTEKGKDVELRCDPISGHTALYWYRQSLGQGLEFLIYFQGNSAPDKSGLPSDRFSAERTGGSVSTLTIQRTQQEDSAVYLCASSLGQPFSGNTIYFGEGSWLTVV.

DNA of the CDR3: TGTGCCAGCAGCCTACAGGGTCAGCCCCAGCATTTT. Amino acids: CASSLQGQPQHF. The J gene is TRBJ1-5, the V gene TRBV7-2; D is perhaps TRBD1 (6 bases). Germline V gives CDR1 SGHTA, CDR2 FQGNSA. The V end was cut by 5 bases, the J end by 6 bases, with 8 bases between. This CDR3 region has 12 residues.

The chain links TRBV7-2 to TRBJ1-3; tentative D call: TRBD1 (5 bases). The CDR3 consists of 13 residues. Germline V lookup: CDR1 SGHTA, CDR2 FQGNSA. Trimming pared 3 bases from V and 4 bases from J, leaving 7 bases between. The CDR3 bases are TGTGCCAGCAGCTTGAGACAGGGAAACACCATATATTTT. Encoded protein: CASSLRQGNTIYF.

The rearrangement joins TRBV9 to TRBJ2-1, with 7 nucleotides matching TRBD2. The CDR3 is 12 amino acids. The germline CDR1 and CDR2 sequences are SGDLS and YYNGEE. After removal of 5 bases from V and 15 bases from J, the junction contained 11 bases not matched to a gene. Here the CDR3 DNA reads TGTGCCAGCAGAGGGAGGGGCGGCCCGGGGTTCTTC. This codes for CASRGRGGPGFF.

About this clone itself: The junction departs from germline at one end; a sequencing error may be responsible. The rearrangement joins TRBV7-9 to TRBJ1-2, with 11 nucleotides matching TRBD1. The germline CDR1 and CDR2 sequences are SEHNR and FQNEAQ (reference sequence). This CDR3 has 17 residues. The DNA of the CDR3 is TGTTCCAGCAGCTCCACAACTAGGGACAGGGGGAAGAATGGCTACACCTTC. Translated: CSSSSTTRDRGKNGYTF. The full variable domain, with the rest looked up from reference TRBV7-9 and TRBJ1-2, is DTGVSQNPRHKITKRGQNVTFRCDPISEHNRLYWYRQTLGQGPEFLTYFQNEAQLEKSRLLSDRFSAERPKGSFSTLEIQRTEQGDSAMYLCSSSSTTRDRGKNGYTFGSGTRLTVV.

The chain combines TRBV5-5 with TRBJ2-1; 8 nucleotides agree with TRBD2. The length of the CDR3 is 15 residues. Germline values: CDR1 SGHKS, CDR2 YYEKEE (reference sequence). V lost 4 bases to trimming and J lost 2 bases; unmatched junction nucleotides: 5. CDR3 protein: CASSQSGGPYNEQFF. CDR3 in DNA: TGTGCCAGCAGCCAGAGCGGGGGTCCCTACAATGAGCAGTTCTTC.